The clone carrying this TCR beta chain was seen more than once but under ten times. Authors of the study amplified TCR beta CDR3 regions from RNA transcripts. A set of HTBI primers served as the primers for a first-round RT-PCR of the TCR CDR3. TCRdb used MiXCR to reprocess the multiplex PCR reads, holding one entry per CDR3 protein. Among 500,000 to 600,000 distinct CDR3 sequences listed, about 20% were seen once. These data belong to a study of T cells in Graves' hyperthyroidism and ophthalmopathy. Study-level information: Peripheral blood was obtained at initial diagnosis, preceding any treatment.

CDR1 and CDR2 (germline): LNHDA, SQIVND (reference sequence). Trimming took 5 bases from V and 6 from J, leaving 16 bases between them. The CDR3 is made up of 14 amino acids. Using around 10 ml of fresh peripheral blood, PBMCs were prepared. Specimen: blood. The chain recombines TRBV19 with TRBJ1-1; D remains unclear. The TCR comes from a man between 35 and 55 years old with Graves' ophthalmopathy. The CDR3: CASSPVGGRAEAFF. The CDR3 bases are TGTGCCAGTAGTCCGGTGGGAGGGCGCGCTGAAGCTTTCTTT.